This T cell receptor beta chain appears in the sequencing data of a study of T cells in Graves' hyperthyroidism and ophthalmopathy. Overall study: Prior to any treatment, at the point of initial diagnosis, peripheral blood was collected.

RNA transcripts were the template for amplifying TCR beta CDR3 regions. RT-PCR in the first round (using the HTBI primer set) targeted the TCR CDR3. TCRdb independently ran MiXCR on the multiplex PCR reads; one entry per CDR3 protein. The table records approximately 600,000 distinct CDR3 sequences, 14% of them present only once. Study findings and constraints: Blood also contained most expanded thyroid clonotypes above 0.001.

There are many counts of this clonotype. What it binds is not known. The length of the CDR3 is 15 residues. V dropped 3 bases and J dropped 1 base, with 11 bases sitting between them. Patients with uncontrolled infections, other autoimmune diseases, pregnancy or lactation were excluded. On the basis of clinical symptoms, serum thyroxine and TRAb, thyroid ultrasound and orbital computed tomography, diagnoses were made. This receptor was obtained from a woman between 18 and 29 years old with Graves' ophthalmopathy. Input material: blood. This sequence joins TRBV12-3 or TRBV12-4 and TRBJ2-3; D not certain. The CDR3 DNA is TGTGCCAGCAGTTTCCCCCAGAGCGGCACAGATACGCAGTATTTT. Translated, it gives CASSFPQSGTDTQYF.